This T cell receptor beta chain appears in the sequencing data of a study of cytomegalovirus exposure and HLA in healthy donors. Only one count was recorded for this clone. The PCR made use of 60 Vbeta and 13 Jbeta primers. Clones were read by immunoSEQ multiplex PCR, and TCRdb kept only the in-frame ones, dropping some. The data hold about 190,000 clones, with about nine tenths observed a single time. Germline values: CDR1 LGHNA, CDR2 YNFKEQ. The V gene lost 0 bases and the J gene lost 4 bases, with 15 bases spanning the gap. CDR3 length: 16 amino acids. The sequence came from a man aged 25 to 45 in good health and CMV-seronegative. Sequencing used PBMCs. V gene TRBV4-2 combines with J gene TRBJ1-2; D might be TRBD1 (5 bases). The CDR3 region has the DNA TGTGCCAGCAGCCAAGATCCCACCCAGGGATCCTATGGCTACACCTTC. This encodes CASSQDPTQGSYGYTF.